This T cell receptor (beta chain) comes out of a study of Graves' ophthalmopathy and Graves' hyperthyroidism (dated by TCRdb to about 2018). For the wider study: Peripheral blood was collected at initial diagnosis, prior to any treatment. In roughly 6 hyperthyroidism patients, T-cell repertoires of thyroid tissue and blood were compared. To explore V-J signatures distinguishing ophthalmopathy from hyperthyroidism, a discovery set of 100 patients (about 44 ophthalmopathy, 57 stable hyperthyroidism) was enrolled. An independent validation cohort was composed of 18 hyperthyroidism patients and over 15 patients who later progressed from hyperthyroidism to ophthalmopathy. In total, 135 blood samples were TCR-sequenced: under 45 ophthalmopathy, some 75 hyperthyroidism and some 17 hyperthyroidism-to-ophthalmopathy patients. After sampling, hyperthyroidism patients received methimazole starting at 30 mg daily, and ophthalmopathy patients received high-dose intravenous methylprednisolone. To tell Graves' ophthalmopathy apart from Graves' hyperthyroidism, and to predict which patients would progress to ophthalmopathy, the study relied on TCR beta repertoire signatures. Summary of the overall study and its limitations: Sample size was not predetermined statistically, and investigators were not blinded to group allocation. In validation, the model predicted ophthalmopathy progression with over 60% sensitivity and 72.22% specificity; about a dozen predicted patients were CT-confirmed with GO in a median of about 6.1 months. The 13-signature model separated ophthalmopathy from stable hyperthyroidism with around 90% sensitivity and approximately 81% specificity in cross-validation, and 80%/75% in the test set. Among expanded thyroid clonotypes with frequency above 0.001, most also showed up in blood, which suggests that blood repertoires may reflect the thyroid immune response.

This clonotype was found many times. Its cognate antigen has yet to be identified. The sample holds no much larger clone one base away, and base qualities are not on file. Patients with ophthalmopathy had moderately to severely active disease, with a Clinical Activity Score of 3 or more, a NOSPECS grade of 4 or more, and a disease duration of less than 3 months. Patients with other autoimmune diseases, uncontrolled infections, pregnancy or lactation were excluded. Diagnosis relied on clinical symptoms, serum thyroxine, TRAb, thyroid ultrasound and orbital computed tomography. Using Ficoll-Paque density gradient centrifugation, PBMCs were isolated from 9.5 to 10 ml of fresh peripheral blood. Total RNA was extracted using Trizol reagent, and RNA quality was checked on an Agilent 2100 Bioanalyzer. For repertoire sequencing, the TCR beta CDR3 regions were amplified from RNA transcripts. The first round of RT-PCR was done with HTBI primers and the Qiagen OneStep RT-PCR kit, and was followed by a second round of multiplex PCR, then size selection and purification. Libraries were sequenced paired-end with 100 bp reads on an Illumina HiSeq2000. As for how the authors treated the data: SOAPnuke was used to process the reads, throwing out any read that had adapters, had uncalled bases, had a mean Phred below 15, or lacked an exact constant-primer or identifier match. COPE v1.2.5 was used to merge the high-quality paired reads. Each unique nucleotide sequence was treated as a clonotype, and MiTCR v1.1 was used to align the clonotypes to the IMGT TRB V, D and J references. Only V-J combinations with frequency above 0.0001 were analysed, covering more than 99% of repertoires. For each V-J combination, a TCR clonal expansion and chaos score was defined as the ratio of F50 clonal expansion to chaos observed in the TCRdist matrix. Welch's t-statistics and random forest were used to reduce features to about a dozen V-J combinations, which were fed into a naive Bayes classifier. The similarity between thyroid and blood repertoires was quantified using the Morisita-Horn index. The public sequencing data were trimmed at Q25 with fastp and processed into clonotypes with MiXCR by TCRdb, which kept only in-frame beta chains. Each CDR3 protein gets just one entry, which takes the most common genes and DNA from the rows behind it. The authors' filters were not applied to this entry. The sample data list 740,000 or so distinct CDR3 sequences, and roughly two fifths of these were observed just once. The ten largest clones add up to roughly 45% of the sample.

V and J are truncated by 6 bases and 10 bases respectively, leaving an intervening sequence of 13 bases. There are 13 amino acids in the CDR3, from cysteine to phenylalanine inclusive. The only DNA kept is the CDR3, 39 bases in frame from the first base. From a lookup of the germline V gene, CDR1 and CDR2 are SGHTA and FQGNSA. The source of this sequence is an adult man with Graves' ophthalmopathy. The chain employs TRBV7-2 and TRBJ1-6; matching of 5 bases hints at TRBD1 as the D gene. Material: peripheral blood. The sequenced DNA: TGTGCCAGCAGACGGGGCCCAGGGTCACCCCTCCACTTT. It is translated as CASRRGPGSPLHF. The variable domain in full, with residues beyond the CDR3 obtained from the reference TRBV7-2 and TRBJ1-6 genes, is GAGVSQSPSNKVTEKGKDVELRCDPISGHTALYWYRQSLGQGLEFLIYFQGNSAPDKSGLPSDRFSAERTGGSVSTLTIQRTQQEDSAVYLCASRRGPGSPLHFGNGTRLTVT.